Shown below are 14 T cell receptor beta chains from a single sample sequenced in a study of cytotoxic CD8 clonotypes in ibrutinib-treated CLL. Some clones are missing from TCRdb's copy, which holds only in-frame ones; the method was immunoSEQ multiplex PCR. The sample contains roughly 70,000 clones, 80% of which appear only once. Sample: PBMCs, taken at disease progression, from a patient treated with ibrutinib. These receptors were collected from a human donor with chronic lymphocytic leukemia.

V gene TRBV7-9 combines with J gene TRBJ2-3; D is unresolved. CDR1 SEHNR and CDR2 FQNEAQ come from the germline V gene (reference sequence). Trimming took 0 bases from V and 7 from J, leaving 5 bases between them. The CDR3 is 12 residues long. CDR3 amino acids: CASSLAQHTQYF. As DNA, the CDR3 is TGTGCCAGCAGCTTAGCACAGCATACGCAGTATTTT.

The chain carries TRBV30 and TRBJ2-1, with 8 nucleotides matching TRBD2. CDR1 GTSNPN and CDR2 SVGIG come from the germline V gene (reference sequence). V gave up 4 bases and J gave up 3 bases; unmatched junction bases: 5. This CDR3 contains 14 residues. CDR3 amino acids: CAWTKREYYNEQFF. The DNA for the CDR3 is TGTGCCTGGACAAAGCGGGAGTACTACAATGAGCAGTTCTTC.

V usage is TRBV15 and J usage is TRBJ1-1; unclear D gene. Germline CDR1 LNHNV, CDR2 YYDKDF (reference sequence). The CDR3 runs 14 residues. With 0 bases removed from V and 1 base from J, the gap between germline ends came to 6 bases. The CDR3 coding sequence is TGTGCCACCAGCAGAGATCTGGAGAACACTGAAGCTTTCTTT. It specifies CATSRDLENTEAFF.

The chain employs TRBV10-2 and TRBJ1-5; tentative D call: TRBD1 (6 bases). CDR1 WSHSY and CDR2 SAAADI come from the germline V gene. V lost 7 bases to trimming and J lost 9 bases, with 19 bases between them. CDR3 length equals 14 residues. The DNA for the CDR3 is TGCGCCAGCATCGGACAGAACAGTGGGGGGCCCCAGCATTTT. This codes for CASIGQNSGGPQHF.

CDR3 in amino acids: CASSLRNEQYF. The CDR3 DNA sequence: TGTGCCAGCAGCTTAAGGAACGAGCAGTACTTC. This rearrangement joins TRBV13 to TRBJ2-7; D not certain. CDR3 length: 11 amino acids. Trimming cost V 2 bases and J 5 bases, with 4 bases left between them. CDR1 and CDR2 from the germline V gene are PRHDT and FYEKMQ (reference sequence).

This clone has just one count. CDR3 DNA sequence: TGTGCCAGCATCGGCAGGTTCCCTAACTATGGCTACACCTTC. This sequence encodes CASIGRFPNYGYTF. V and J are TRBV28 and TRBJ1-2, with D unclear. Between the trimmed V and J ends, which lost 7 bases and 0 bases, there was a span of 12 bases. Germline assignment: CDR1 MDHEN and CDR2 SYDVKM. This CDR3 contains 14 residues.

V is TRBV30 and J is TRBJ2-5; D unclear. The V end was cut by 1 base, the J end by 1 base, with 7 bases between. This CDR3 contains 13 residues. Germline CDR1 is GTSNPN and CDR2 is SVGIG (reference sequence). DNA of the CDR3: TGTGCCTGGAGTGCTGGCCTCCAAGAGACCCAGTACTTC. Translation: CAWSAGLQETQYF.

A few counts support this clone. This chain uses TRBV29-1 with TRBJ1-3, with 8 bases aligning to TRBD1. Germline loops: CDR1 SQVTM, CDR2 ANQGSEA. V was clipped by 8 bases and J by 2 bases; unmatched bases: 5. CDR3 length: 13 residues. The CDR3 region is CSSTDRAGNTIYF. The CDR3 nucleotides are TGCAGCAGTACGGACAGGGCTGGAAACACCATATATTTT.

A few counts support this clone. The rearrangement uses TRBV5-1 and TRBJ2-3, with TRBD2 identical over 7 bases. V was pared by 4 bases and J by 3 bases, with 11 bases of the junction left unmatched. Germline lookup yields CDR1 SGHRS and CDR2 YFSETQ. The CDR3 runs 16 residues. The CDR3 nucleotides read TGCGCCAGCAGCCTCGAAGATGGGCGGGGGACAGATACGCAGTATTTT. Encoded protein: CASSLEDGRGTDTQYF.

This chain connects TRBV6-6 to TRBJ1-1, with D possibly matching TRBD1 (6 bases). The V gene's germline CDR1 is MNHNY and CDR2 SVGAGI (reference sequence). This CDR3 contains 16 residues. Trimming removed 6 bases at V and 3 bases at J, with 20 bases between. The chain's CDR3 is CASSDRPKLGYTEAFF. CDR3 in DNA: TGTGCCAGCAGCGACAGGCCTAAACTGGGGTACACTGAAGCTTTCTTT.

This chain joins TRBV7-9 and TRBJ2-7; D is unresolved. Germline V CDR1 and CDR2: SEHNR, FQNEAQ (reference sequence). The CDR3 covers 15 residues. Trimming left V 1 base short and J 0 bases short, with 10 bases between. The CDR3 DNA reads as TGTGCCAGCAGCTTAGGTGGACGGAGCTCCTACGAGCAGTACTTC. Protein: CASSLGGRSSYEQYF.

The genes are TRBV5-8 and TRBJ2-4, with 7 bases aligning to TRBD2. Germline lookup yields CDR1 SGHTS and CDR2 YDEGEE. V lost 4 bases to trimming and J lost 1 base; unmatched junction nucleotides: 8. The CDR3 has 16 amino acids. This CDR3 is CASSVGGWQAKNIQYF. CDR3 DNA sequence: TGTGCCAGCAGCGTGGGGGGGTGGCAGGCCAAAAACATTCAGTACTTC.

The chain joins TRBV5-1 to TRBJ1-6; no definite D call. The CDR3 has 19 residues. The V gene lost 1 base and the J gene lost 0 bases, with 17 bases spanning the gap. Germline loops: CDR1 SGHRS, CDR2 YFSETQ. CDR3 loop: CASSLPKKSGSSYNSPLHF. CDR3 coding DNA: TGCGCCAGCAGCTTGCCCAAAAAGTCTGGCAGCTCCTATAATTCACCCCTCCACTTT.

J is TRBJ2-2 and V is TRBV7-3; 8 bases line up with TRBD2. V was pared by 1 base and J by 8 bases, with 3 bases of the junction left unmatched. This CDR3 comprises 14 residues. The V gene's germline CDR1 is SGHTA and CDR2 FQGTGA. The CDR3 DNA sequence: TGTGCCAGCAGCTTAAACAGCGGGAGAGGGGAGCTGTTTTTT. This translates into CASSLNSGRGELFF.